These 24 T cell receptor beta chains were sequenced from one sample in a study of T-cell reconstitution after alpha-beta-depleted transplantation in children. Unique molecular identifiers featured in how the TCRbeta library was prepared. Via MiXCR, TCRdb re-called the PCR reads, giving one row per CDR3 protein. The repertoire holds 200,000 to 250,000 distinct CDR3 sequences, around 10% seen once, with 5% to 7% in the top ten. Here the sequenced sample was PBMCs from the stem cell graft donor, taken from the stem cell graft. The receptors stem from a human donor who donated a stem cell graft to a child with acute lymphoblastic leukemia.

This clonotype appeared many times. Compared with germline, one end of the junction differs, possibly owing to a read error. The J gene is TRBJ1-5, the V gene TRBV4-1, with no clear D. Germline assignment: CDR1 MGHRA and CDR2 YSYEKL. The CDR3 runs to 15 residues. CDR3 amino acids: CASSPGPGSSQPQHF. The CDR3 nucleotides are TGCGCCAGCAGCCCCGGGCCCGGTAGCAGTCAGCCCCAGCATTTT.

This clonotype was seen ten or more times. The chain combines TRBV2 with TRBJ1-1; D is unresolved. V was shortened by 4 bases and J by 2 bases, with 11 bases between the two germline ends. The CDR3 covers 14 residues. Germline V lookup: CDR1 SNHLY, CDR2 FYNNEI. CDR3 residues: CASSGDLSNTEAFF. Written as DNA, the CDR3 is TGTGCCAGCAGTGGTGACTTATCTAACACTGAAGCTTTCTTT.

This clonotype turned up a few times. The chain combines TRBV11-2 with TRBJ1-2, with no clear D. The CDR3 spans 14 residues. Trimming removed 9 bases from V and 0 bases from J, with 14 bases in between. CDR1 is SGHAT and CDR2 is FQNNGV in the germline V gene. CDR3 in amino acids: CASTKVGANYGYTF. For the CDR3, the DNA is TGTGCCAGTACCAAGGTTGGGGCTAACTATGGCTACACCTTC.

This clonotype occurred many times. The CDR3 DNA reads as TGTGCCAGCAGTTTGTTTGGGACGGACACTAGGAACACTGAAGCTTTCTTT. Translating it yields CASSLFGTDTRNTEAFF. The rearrangement joins TRBV12-3 or TRBV12-4 to TRBJ1-1, with a possible D match to TRBD1 (5 bases). The CDR3 runs to 17 residues. Deletions cut 3 bases from V and 1 base from J, with 18 bases between.

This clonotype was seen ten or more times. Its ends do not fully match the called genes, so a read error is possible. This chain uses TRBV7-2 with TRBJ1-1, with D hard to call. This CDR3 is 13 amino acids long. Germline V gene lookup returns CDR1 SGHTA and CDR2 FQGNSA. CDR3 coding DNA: TGTGCCAGCAGCTTTTTAGGGAACCCTGAAGCTTTCTTT. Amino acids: CASSFLGNPEAFF.

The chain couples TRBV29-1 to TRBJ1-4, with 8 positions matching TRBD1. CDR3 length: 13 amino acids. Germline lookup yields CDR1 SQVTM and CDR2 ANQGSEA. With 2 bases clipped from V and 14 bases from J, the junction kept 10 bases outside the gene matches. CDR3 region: CSVEWLAGGILFF. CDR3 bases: TGCAGCGTTGAATGGCTGGCAGGGGGCATTCTGTTTTTT.

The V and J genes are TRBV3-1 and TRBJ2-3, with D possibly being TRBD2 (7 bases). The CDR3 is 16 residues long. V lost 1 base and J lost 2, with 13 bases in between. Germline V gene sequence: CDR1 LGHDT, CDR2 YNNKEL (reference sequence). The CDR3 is CASSQAGGRATDTQYF. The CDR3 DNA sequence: TGTGCCAGCAGCCAAGCGGGGGGCAGGGCCACAGATACGCAGTATTTT.

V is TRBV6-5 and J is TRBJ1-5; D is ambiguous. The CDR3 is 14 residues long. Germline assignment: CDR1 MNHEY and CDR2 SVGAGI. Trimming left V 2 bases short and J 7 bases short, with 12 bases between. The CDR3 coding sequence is TGTGCCAGCAGTTACGAGGCGGGTAGGCAGCCCCAGCATTTT. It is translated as CASSYEAGRQPQHF.

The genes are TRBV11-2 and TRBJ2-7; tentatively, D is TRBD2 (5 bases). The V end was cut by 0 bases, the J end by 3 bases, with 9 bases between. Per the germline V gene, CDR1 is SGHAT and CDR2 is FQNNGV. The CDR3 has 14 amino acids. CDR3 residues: CASSLDLRGYEQYF. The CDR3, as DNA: TGTGCCAGCAGCTTAGATCTCCGGGGCTACGAGCAGTACTTC.

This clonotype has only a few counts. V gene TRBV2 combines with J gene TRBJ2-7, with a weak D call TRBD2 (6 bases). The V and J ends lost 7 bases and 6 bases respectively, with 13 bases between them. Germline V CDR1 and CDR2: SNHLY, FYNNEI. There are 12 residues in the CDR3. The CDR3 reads CASKAGQGEQYF. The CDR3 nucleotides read TGTGCCAGCAAGGCGGGGCAGGGCGAGCAGTACTTC. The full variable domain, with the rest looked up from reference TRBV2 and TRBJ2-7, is EPEVTQTPSHQVTQMGQEVILRCVPISNHLYFYWYRQILGQKVEFLVSFYNNEISEKSEIFDDQFSVERPDGSNFTLKIRSTKLEDSAMYFCASKAGQGEQYFGPGTRLTVT.

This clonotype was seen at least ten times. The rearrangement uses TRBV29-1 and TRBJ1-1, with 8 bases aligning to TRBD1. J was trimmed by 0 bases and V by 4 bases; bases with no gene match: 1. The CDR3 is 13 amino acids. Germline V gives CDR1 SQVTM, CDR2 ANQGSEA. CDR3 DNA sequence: TGCAGCGTTGTGACAGGGGTGAACACTGAAGCTTTCTTT. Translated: CSVVTGVNTEAFF. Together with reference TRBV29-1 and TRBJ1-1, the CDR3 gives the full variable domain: SAVISQKPSRDICQRGTSLTIQCQVDSQVTMMFWYRQQPGQSLTLIATANQGSEATYESGFVIDKFPISRPNLTFSTLTVSNMSPEDSSIYLCSVVTGVNTEAFFGQGTRLTVV.

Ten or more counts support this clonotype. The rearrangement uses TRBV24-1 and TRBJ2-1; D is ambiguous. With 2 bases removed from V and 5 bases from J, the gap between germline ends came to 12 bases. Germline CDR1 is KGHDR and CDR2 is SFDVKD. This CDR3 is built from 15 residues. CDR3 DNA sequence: TGTGCCACCAGTGATTCCGACTCCGGCCACAATGAGCAGTTCTTC. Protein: CATSDSDSGHNEQFF.

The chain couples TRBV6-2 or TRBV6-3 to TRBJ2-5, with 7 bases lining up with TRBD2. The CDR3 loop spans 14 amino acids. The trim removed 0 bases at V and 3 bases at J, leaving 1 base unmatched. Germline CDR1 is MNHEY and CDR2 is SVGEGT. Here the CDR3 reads CASSYSGGKETQYF. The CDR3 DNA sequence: TGTGCCAGCAGTTACTCGGGAGGGAAAGAGACCCAGTACTTC.

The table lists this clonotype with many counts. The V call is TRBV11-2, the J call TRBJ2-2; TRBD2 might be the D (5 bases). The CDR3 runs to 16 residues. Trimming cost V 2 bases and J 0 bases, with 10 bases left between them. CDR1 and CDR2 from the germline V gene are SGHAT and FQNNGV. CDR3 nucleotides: TGTGCCAGCAGCTTACGTTCGGGGACGAACACCGGGGAGCTGTTTTTT. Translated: CASSLRSGTNTGELFF. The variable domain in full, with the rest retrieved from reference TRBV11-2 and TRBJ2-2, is EAGVAQSPRYKIIEKRQSVAFWCNPISGHATLYWYQQILGQGPKLLIQFQNNGVVDDSQLPKDRFSAERLKGVDSTLKIQPAKLEDSAVYLCASSLRSGTNTGELFFGEGSRLTVL.

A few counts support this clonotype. The CDR3 is CASSPRTGPLEQYF. CDR3 nucleotide sequence: TGTGCCAGCTCACCACGGACAGGGCCCCTCGAGCAGTACTTC. The chain combines TRBV18 with TRBJ2-7; 8 bases line up with TRBD1. The V segment lost 1 base and the J segment 6 bases; nucleotides outside the gene matches: 5. The length of the CDR3 is 14 residues. Germline lookup yields CDR1 KGHSH and CDR2 LQKENI.

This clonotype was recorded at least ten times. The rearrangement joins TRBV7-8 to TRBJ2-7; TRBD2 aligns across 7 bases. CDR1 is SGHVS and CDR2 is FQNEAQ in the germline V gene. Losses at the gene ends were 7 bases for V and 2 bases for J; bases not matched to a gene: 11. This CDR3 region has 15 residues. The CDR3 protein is CASNNQASGAYEQYF. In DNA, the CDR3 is TGTGCCAGCAACAACCAGGCTAGCGGTGCCTACGAGCAGTACTTC.

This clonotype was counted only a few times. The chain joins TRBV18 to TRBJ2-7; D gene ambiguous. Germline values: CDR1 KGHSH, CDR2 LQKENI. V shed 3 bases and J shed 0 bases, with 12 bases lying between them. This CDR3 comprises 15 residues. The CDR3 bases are TGTGCCAGCTCACCCTCTTTAGCTTTCTCCTACGAGCAGTACTTC. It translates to CASSPSLAFSYEQYF.

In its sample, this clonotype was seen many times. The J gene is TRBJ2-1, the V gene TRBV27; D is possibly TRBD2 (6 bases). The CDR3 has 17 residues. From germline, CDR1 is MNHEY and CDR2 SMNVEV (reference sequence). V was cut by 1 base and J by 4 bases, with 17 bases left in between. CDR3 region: CASSLYNGGYKYNEQFF. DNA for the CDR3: TGTGCCAGCAGTTTATATAACGGGGGATATAAGTACAATGAGCAGTTCTTC.

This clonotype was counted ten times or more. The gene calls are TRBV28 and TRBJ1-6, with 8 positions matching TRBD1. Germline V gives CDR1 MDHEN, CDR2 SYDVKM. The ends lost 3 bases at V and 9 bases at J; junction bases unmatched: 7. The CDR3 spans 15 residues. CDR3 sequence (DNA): TGTGCCAGCAGTTTGGGGGACAGGCAAGGTTCACCCCTCCACTTT. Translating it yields CASSLGDRQGSPLHF.

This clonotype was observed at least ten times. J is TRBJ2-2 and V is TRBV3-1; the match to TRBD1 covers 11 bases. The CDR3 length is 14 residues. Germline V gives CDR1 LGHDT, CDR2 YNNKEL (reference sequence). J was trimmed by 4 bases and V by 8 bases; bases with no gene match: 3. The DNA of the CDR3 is TGTGCCAGCCGAGGGACAGGGGGCACCGGGGAGCTGTTTTTT. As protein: CASRGTGGTGELFF.

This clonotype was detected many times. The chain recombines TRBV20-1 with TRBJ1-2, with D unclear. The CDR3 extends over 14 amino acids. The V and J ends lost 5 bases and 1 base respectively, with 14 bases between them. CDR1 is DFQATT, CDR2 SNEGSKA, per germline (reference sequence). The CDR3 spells CSARRDTVNYGYTF. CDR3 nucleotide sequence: TGCAGTGCTCGGAGAGACACCGTTAACTATGGCTACACCTTC.

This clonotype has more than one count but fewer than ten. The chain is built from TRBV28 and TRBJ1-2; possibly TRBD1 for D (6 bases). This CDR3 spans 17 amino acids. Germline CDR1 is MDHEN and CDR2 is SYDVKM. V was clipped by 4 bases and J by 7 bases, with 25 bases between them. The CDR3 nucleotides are TGTGCCAGCAGTTCGCGTCCCGGACTACAGGGCCCGCTTGGCTACACCTTC. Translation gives CASSSRPGLQGPLGYTF.

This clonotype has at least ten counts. For the CDR3, the DNA is TGTGCCATCAGTGAGAATGGGAGAAATGGCTACACCTTC. Translated, it gives CAISENGRNGYTF. J is TRBJ1-2 and V is TRBV10-3, with D unresolved. Germline CDR1 reads ENHRY; CDR2 reads SYGVKD. V gave up 2 bases and J gave up 6 bases, with 10 bases separating them. The CDR3 covers 13 residues.

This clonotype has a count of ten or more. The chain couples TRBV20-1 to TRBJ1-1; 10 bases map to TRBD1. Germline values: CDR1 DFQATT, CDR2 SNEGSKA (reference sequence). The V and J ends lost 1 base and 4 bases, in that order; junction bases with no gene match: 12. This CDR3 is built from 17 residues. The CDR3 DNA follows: TGCAGTGCTAGAGGCGGACAGGGGGGTAGTATTAGCACTGAAGCTTTCTTT. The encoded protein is CSARGGQGGSISTEAFF.